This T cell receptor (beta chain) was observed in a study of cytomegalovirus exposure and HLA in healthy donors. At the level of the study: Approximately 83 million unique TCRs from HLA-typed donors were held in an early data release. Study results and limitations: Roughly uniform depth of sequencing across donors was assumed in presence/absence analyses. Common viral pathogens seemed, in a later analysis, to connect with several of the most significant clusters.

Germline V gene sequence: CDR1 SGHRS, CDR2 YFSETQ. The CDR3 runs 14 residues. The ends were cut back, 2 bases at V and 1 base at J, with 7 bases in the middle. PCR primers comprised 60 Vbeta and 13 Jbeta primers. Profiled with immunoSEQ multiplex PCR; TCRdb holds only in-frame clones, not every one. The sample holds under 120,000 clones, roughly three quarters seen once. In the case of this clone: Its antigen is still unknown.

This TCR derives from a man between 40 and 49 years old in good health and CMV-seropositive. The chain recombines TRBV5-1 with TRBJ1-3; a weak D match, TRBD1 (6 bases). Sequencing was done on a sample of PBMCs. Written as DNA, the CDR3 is TGCGCCAGCAGCTTTGGACAGTCTGGAAACACCATATATTTT. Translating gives CASSFGQSGNTIYF. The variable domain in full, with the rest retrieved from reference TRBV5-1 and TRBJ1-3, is KAGVTQTPRYLIKTRGQQVTLSCSPISGHRSVSWYQQTPGQGLQFLFEYFSETQRNKGNFPGRFSGRQFSNSRSEMNVSTLELGDSALYLCASSFGQSGNTIYFGEGSWLTVV.